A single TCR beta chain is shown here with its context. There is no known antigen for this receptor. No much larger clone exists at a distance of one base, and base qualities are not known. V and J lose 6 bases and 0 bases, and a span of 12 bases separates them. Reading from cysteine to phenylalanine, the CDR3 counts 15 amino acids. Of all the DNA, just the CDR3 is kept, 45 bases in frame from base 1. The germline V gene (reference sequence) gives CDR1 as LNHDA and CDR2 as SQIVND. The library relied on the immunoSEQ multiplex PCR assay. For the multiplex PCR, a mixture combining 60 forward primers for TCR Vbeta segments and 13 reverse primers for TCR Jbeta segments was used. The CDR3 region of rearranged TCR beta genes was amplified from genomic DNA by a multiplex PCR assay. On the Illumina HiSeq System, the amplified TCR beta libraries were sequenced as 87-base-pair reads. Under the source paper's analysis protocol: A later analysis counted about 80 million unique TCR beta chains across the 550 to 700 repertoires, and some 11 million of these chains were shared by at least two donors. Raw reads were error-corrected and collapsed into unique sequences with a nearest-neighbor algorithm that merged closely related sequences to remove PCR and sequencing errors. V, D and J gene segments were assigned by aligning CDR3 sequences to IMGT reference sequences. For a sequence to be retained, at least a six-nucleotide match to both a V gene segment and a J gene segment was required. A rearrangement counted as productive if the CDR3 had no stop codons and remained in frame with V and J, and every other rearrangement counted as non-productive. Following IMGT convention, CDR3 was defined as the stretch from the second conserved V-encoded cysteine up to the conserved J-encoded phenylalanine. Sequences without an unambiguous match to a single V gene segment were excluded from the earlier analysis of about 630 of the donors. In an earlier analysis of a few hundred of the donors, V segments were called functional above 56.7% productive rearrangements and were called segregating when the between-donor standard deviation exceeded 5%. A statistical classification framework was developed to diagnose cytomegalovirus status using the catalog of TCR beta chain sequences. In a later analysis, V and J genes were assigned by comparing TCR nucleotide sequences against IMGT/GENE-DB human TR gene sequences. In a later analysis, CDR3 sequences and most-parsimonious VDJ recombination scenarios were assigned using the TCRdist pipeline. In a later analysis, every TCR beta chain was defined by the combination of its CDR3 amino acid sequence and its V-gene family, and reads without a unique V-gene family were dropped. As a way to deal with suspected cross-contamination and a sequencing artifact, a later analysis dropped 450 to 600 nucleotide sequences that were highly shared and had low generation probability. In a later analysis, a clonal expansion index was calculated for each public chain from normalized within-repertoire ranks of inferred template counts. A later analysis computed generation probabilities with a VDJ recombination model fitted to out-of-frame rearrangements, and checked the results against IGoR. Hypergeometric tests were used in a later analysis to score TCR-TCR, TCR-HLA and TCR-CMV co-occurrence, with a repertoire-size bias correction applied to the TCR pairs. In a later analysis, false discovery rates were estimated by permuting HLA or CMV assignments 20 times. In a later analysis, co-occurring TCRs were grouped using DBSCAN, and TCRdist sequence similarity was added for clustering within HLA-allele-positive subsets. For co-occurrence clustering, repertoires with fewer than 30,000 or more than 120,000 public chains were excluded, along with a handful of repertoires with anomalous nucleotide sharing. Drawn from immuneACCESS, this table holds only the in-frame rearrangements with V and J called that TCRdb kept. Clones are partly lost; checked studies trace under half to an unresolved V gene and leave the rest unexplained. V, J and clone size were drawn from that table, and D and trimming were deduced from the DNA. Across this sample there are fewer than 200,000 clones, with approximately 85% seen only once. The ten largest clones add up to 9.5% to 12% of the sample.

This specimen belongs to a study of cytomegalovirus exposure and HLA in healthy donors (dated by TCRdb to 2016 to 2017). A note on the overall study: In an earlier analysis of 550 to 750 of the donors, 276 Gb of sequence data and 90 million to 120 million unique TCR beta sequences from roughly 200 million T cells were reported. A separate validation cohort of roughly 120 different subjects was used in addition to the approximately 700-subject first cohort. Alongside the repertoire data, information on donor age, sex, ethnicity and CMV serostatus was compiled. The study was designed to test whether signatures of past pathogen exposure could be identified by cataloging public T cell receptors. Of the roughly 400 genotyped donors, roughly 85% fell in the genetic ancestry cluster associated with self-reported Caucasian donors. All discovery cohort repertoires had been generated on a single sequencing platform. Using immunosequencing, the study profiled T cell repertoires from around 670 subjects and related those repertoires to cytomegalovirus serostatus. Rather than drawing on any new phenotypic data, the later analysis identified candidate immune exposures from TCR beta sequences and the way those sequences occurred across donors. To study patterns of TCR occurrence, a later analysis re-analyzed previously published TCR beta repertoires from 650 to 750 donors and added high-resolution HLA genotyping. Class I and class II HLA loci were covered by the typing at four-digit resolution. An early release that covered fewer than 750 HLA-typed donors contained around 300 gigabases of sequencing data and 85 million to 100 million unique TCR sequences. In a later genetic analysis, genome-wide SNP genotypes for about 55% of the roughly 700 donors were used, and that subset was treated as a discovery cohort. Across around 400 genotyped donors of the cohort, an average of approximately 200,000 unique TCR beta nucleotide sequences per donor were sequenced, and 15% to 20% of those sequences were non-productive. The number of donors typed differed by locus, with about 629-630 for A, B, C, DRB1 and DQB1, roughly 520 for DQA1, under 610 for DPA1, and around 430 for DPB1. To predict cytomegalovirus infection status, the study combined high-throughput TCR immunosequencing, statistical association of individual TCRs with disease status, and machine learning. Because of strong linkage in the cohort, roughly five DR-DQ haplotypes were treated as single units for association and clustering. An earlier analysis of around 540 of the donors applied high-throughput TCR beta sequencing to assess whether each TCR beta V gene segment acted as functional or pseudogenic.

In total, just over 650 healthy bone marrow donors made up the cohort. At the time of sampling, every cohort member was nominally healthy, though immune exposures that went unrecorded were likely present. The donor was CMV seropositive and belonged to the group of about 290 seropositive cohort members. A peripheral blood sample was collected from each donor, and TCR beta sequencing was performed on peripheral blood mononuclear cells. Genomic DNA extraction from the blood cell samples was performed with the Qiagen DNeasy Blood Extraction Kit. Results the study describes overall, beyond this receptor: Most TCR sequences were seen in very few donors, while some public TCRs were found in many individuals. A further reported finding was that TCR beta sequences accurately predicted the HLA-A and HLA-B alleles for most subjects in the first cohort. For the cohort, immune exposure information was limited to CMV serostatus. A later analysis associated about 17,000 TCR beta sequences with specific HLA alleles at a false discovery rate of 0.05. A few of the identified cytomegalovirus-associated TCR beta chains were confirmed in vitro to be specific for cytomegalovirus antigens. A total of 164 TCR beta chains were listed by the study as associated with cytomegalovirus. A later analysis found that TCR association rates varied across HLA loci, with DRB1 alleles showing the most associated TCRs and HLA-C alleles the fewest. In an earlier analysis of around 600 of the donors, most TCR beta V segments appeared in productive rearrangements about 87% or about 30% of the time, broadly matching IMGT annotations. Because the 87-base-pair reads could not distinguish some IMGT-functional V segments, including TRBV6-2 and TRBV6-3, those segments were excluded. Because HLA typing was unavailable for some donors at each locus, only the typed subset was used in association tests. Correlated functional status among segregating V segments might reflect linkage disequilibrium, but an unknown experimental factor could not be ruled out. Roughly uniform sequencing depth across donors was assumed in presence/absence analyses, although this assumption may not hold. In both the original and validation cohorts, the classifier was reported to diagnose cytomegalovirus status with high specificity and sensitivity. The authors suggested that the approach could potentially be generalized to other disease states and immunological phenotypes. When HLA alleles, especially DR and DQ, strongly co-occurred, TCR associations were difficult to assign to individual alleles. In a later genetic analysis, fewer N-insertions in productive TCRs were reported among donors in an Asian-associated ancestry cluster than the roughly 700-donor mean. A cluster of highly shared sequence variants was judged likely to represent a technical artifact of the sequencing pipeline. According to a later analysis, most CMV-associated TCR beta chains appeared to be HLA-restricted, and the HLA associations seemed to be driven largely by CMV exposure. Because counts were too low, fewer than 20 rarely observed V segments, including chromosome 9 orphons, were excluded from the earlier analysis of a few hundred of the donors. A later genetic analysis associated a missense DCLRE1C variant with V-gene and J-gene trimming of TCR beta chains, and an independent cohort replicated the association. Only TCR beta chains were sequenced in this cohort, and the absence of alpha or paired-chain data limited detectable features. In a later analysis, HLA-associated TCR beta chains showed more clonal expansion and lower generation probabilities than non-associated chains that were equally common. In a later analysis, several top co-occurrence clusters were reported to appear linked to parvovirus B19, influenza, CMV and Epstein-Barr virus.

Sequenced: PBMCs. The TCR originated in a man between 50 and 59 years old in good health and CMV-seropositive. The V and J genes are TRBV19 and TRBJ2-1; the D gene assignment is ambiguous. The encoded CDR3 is CASSPYESSYNEQFF. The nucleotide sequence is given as TGTGCCAGTAGCCCCTACGAGAGCTCCTACAATGAGCAGTTCTTC. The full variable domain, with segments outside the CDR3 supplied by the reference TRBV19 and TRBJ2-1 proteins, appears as DGGITQSPKYLFRKEGQNVTLSCEQNLNHDAMYWYRQDPGQGLRLIYYSQIVNDFQKGDIAEGYSVSREKKESFPLTVTSAQKNPTAFYLCASSPYESSYNEQFFGPGTRLTVL.